The 13 T cell receptor beta chains presented below share a single source sample, sequenced in a study of T cell responses to AZD1222 COVID-19 vaccine. The assay was immunoSEQ multiplex PCR, and TCRdb's table has in-frame clones only and misses some. The data hold 70,000 or so clones, with roughly 90% observed a single time. The sample in question was peripheral blood, obtained on day 0 of AZD1222 vaccination. These TCRs come from an adult in good health.

This chain uses TRBV4-2 with TRBJ2-1; 7 bases are a match to TRBD2. This CDR3 has 14 residues. V trimming: 3 bases; J trimming: 4 bases; junction bases outside the gene matches: 3. Germline CDR1 and CDR2: LGHNA and YNFKEQ. The CDR3 nucleotides are TGTGCCAGCAGCCACCGAGCGGGGTACAATGAGCAGTTCTTC. Amino acid sequence: CASSHRAGYNEQFF.

This sequence joins TRBV5-1 and TRBJ2-6, with 9 positions matching TRBD2. The CDR3 is 17 residues long. Germline CDR1 reads SGHRS; CDR2 reads YFSETQ. V lost 2 bases, J lost 4 bases, and 7 bases stayed unmatched. The CDR3 bases are TGCGCCAGCAGCTTATTAGCGGGAGTATTGGGGGCCAACGTCCTGACTTTC. Translated: CASSLLAGVLGANVLTF.

This chain joins TRBV2 and TRBJ1-2, with D possibly matching TRBD1 (5 bases). With 5 bases removed from V and 0 bases from J, the gap between germline ends came to 22 bases. The CDR3 extends over 18 amino acids. CDR1 and CDR2 from the germline V gene are SNHLY and FYNNEI. The CDR3 sequence is CASSLGGSTAGANYGYTF. DNA for the CDR3: TGTGCCAGCAGTTTGGGGGGTTCGACGGCGGGAGCTAACTATGGCTACACCTTC.

The chain couples TRBV18 to TRBJ1-1; 12 positions match TRBD1. Per the germline V gene, CDR1 is KGHSH and CDR2 is LQKENI. This CDR3 contains 14 residues. V shed 6 bases, J shed 1 base, and the junction held 0 bases outside the gene matches. For the CDR3, the DNA is TGTGCCAGCTCGGGACAGGGGGCGAACACTGAAGCTTTCTTT. This encodes CASSGQGANTEAFF.

The chain uses TRBV19 and TRBJ1-5, with D perhaps TRBD1 (6 bases). V lost 7 bases and J lost 4, with 14 bases in between. Germline V gene data show CDR1 as LNHDA and CDR2 as SQIVND (reference sequence). This CDR3 contains 14 residues. Here the CDR3 DNA reads TGTGCCAGTAACGGGACACCGGGGAATCAGCCCCAGCATTTT. Translated, it gives CASNGTPGNQPQHF.

The rearrangement uses TRBV4-1 and TRBJ2-5, with D possibly matching TRBD2 (6 bases). The ends were cut back, 1 base at V and 5 bases at J, with 11 bases in the middle. CDR1 is MGHRA, CDR2 YSYEKL, per germline. The CDR3 loop spans 14 amino acids. For the CDR3, the DNA is TGCGCCAGCAGCCAAGTGACTAGGGAGGAGACCCAGTACTTC. Its translation is CASSQVTREETQYF.

This clone was recorded a few times. The chain joins TRBV6-5 to TRBJ1-3; D is ambiguous. The CDR3 consists of 15 residues. Germline V gene lookup returns CDR1 MNHEY and CDR2 SVGAGI. Trimming shortened V by 7 bases and J by 1 base, and 14 bases separated the two germline ends. CDR3 DNA sequence: TGTGCCAGCATCGACCAGGCCGTATCTGGAAACACCATATATTTT. It is translated as CASIDQAVSGNTIYF.

The CDR3: CSASTTSGTNRGNQPQHF. CDR3 bases: TGCAGTGCTAGTACAACGAGCGGGACAAATCGGGGCAATCAGCCCCAGCATTTT. The chain joins TRBV20-1 to TRBJ1-5; weak D call: TRBD1 (6 bases). The CDR3 is 18 amino acids. V was clipped by 3 bases and J by 2 bases, with 23 bases between them. Germline assignment: CDR1 DFQATT and CDR2 SNEGSKA (reference sequence).

The chain couples TRBV6-5 to TRBJ2-7; either TRBD1 or TRBD2 may supply D (5 bases each). This CDR3 is built from 14 residues. CDR1 is MNHEY, CDR2 SVGAGI, per germline. With 2 bases removed from V and 6 bases from J, the gap between germline ends came to 14 bases. Here the CDR3 DNA reads TGTGCCAGCAGTTACGGGGGTAGCCCGGGCGAGCAGTACTTC. Translation: CASSYGGSPGEQYF.

The gene calls are TRBV18 and TRBJ2-3, with D tentatively TRBD2 (6 bases). Germline values: CDR1 KGHSH, CDR2 LQKENI. The CDR3 spans 14 residues. V lost 4 bases and J 4 bases, leaving 12 bases between the germline ends. The CDR3 DNA sequence: TGTGCCAGCTCACTTAGCGGCTCCGCAGATACGCAGTATTTT. It translates to CASSLSGSADTQYF.

CDR3 in amino acids: CAWSRGQSTDTQYF. CDR3 DNA sequence: TGTGCCTGGAGTAGAGGACAGAGCACAGATACGCAGTATTTT. The gene calls are TRBV30 and TRBJ2-3, with D possibly being TRBD1 (6 bases). CDR3 size: 14 residues. Germline lookup yields CDR1 GTSNPN and CDR2 SVGIG (reference sequence). The V end was cut by 2 bases, the J end by 0 bases, with 9 bases between.

This clone came up a few times. This chain links TRBV6-4 with TRBJ2-3; 7 bases agree with TRBD1. Germline CDR1 MRHNA, CDR2 SNTAGT. V dropped 7 bases and J dropped 4; count of bases not matched to a gene: 8. This CDR3 spans 14 amino acids. CDR3 bases: TGTGCCAGCAAGCGAACAGGGGAAGCAGATACGCAGTATTTT. It codes for CASKRTGEADTQYF.

The chain joins TRBV4-3 to TRBJ2-1, with 13 bases aligning to TRBD2. CDR3 length: 15 residues. The V gene's germline CDR1 is LGHNA and CDR2 YSLEER. The V gene end was trimmed by 4 bases and the J gene end by 13 bases; junction bases not matched to a gene: 10. In DNA form, the CDR3 reads TGCGCCAGCAGCCCTCAATTTGGGACTAGCGGGAATCAGTTCTTC. Protein sequence: CASSPQFGTSGNQFF.